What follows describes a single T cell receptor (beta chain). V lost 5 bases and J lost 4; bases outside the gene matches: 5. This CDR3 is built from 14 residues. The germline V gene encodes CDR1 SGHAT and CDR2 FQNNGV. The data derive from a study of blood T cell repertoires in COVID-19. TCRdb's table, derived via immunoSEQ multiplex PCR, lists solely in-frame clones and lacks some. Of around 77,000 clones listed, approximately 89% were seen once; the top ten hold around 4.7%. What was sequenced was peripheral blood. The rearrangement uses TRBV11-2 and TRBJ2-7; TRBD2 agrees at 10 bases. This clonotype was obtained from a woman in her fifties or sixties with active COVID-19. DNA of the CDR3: TGTGCCAGCAGCCCCGGACTAGCGGAGTACGAGCAGTACTTC. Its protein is CASSPGLAEYEQYF.